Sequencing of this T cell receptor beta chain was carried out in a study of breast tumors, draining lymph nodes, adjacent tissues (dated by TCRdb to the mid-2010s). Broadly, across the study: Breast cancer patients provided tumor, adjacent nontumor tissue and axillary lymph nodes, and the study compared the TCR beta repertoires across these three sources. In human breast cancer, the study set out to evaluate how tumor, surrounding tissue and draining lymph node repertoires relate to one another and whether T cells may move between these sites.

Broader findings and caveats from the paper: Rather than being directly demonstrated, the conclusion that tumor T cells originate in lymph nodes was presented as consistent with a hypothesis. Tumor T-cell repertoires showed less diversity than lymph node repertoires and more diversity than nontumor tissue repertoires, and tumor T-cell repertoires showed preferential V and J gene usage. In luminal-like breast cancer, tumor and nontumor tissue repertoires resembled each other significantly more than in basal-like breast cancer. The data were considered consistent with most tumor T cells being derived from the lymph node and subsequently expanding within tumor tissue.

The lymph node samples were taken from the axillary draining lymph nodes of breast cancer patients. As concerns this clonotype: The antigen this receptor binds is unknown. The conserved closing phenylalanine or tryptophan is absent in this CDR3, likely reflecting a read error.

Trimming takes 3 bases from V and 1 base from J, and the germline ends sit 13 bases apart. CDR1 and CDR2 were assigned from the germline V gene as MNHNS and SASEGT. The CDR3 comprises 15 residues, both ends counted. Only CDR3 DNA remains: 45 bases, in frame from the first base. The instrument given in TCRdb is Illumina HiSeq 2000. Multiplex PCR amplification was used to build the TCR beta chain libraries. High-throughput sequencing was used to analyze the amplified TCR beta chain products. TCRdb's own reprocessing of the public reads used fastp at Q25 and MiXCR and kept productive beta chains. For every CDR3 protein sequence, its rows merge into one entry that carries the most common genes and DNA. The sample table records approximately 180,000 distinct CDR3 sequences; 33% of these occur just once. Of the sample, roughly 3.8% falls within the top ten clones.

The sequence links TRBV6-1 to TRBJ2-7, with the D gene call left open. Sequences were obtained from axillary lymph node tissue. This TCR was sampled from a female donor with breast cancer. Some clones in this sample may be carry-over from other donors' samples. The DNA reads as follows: TGTGCCAGCAGTGAGTTCGGAGCCCCGTCCTACGAGCAGTACATC. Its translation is CASSEFGAPSYEQYI.